This TCR beta chain was captured by sequencing in a study of T cells in Graves' hyperthyroidism and ophthalmopathy. Whole-study results and caveats: In the analysis, a 13 V-J model separated ophthalmopathy from stable hyperthyroidism.

The TCR beta CDR3 regions underwent amplification using RNA transcripts as the source. The HTBI primer set was used in a first-round RT-PCR of the TCR CDR3. TCRdb reprocessed the multiplex PCR reads with MiXCR, giving one entry per CDR3 protein. Seen here are a few hundred thousand distinct CDR3 sequences, about 43% observed once, and the top ten hold about 8%. Trimming took 1 base from V and 6 from J, leaving 10 bases between them. In germline, CDR1 is SGHTS, CDR2 YDEGEE. The CDR3 sequence is 13 residues long. This clonotype was seen many times. No antigen is known for it. The chain has TRBV5-8 and TRBJ1-1, with D tentatively TRBD1 (6 bases). Sequenced input: peripheral blood or thyroid tissue (not recorded which). This TCR derives from a woman under 30 with Graves' hyperthyroidism. The CDR3 DNA sequence: TGTGCCAGCAGCTTGACAGGGAGCGCTGAAGCTTTCTTT. It codes for CASSLTGSAEAFF.